The 14 T cell receptor beta chains below all came from one sample that was sequenced in a study of cytomegalovirus exposure and HLA in healthy donors. 60 Vbeta and 13 Jbeta primers were used in PCR. Clones were sequenced by immunoSEQ multiplex PCR, and TCRdb holds only the in-frame ones, with some missing. Of about 89,000 clones listed, 85% were seen once; the top ten hold about 7.2%. Input material: PBMCs. The receptor set was obtained from a man aged 40-49 years in good health and CMV-seropositive.

This CDR3 is CASSPERERDTGELFF. DNA of the CDR3: TGTGCCAGCAGCCCGGAGCGGGAGCGGGACACCGGGGAGCTGTTTTTT. This rearrangement joins TRBV5-4 to TRBJ2-2, with 8 bases fitting TRBD2. The V gene end was trimmed by 4 bases and the J gene end by 3 bases; junction bases not matched to a gene: 8. CDR3 length: 16 residues. The germline V gene has CDR1 SGHNT and CDR2 YYREEE (reference sequence).

The chain has TRBV4-1 and TRBJ2-3; 10 bases are shared with TRBD2. The CDR3 runs to 16 residues. V gave up 1 base and J gave up 4 bases; unmatched junction bases: 5. Germline CDR1 is MGHRA and CDR2 is YSYEKL. CDR3 protein: CASSQVSGGPPDTQYF. The CDR3 DNA reads as TGCGCCAGCAGCCAAGTTAGCGGGGGGCCCCCAGATACGCAGTATTTT.

This chain links TRBV19 with TRBJ1-2, with TRBD1 matching over 9 bases. V shed 6 bases, J shed 7 bases, and the junction held 3 bases outside the gene matches. The CDR3 spans 12 residues. The germline gives CDR1 LNHDA, CDR2 SQIVND (reference sequence). CDR3 DNA sequence: TGTGCCAGTAGCCGGACAGGGGCTGGCTACACCTTC. As protein: CASSRTGAGYTF.

In regard to this clone: In the same sample, other DNA sequences code for this CDR3. This chain connects TRBV7-9 to TRBJ2-2; tentative D call: TRBD1 (6 bases). From germline, CDR1 is SEHNR and CDR2 FQNEAQ (reference sequence). The V gene lost 5 bases and the J gene lost 2 bases, with 18 bases spanning the gap. This CDR3 has 17 amino acids. The CDR3 DNA follows: TGTGCCAGCAGCCTAAGCCTTACAGGGATTAACACCGGGGAGCTGTTTTTT. Its translation is CASSLSLTGINTGELFF.

The rearrangement joins TRBV18 to TRBJ2-2, with 7 bases aligning to TRBD1. CDR3 size: 15 residues. The V segment lost 1 base and the J segment 2 bases; nucleotides outside the gene matches: 1. CDR1 KGHSH and CDR2 LQKENI come from the germline V gene. The CDR3 DNA sequence: TGTGCCAGCTCACCACGGACAGGAAACACCGGGGAGCTGTTTTTT. Translated: CASSPRTGNTGELFF.

Only one count was recorded for this clone. The V and J genes are TRBV4-1 and TRBJ1-2; D gene unclear. Looked up from germline, CDR1 is MGHRA and CDR2 is YSYEKL. Trimming shortened V by 0 bases and J by 6 bases, and 14 bases separated the two germline ends. The CDR3 runs 15 residues. CDR3 protein: CASSQDQPGSNGYTF. In DNA, the CDR3 is TGCGCCAGCAGCCAAGATCAACCAGGTTCCAATGGCTACACCTTC.

The CDR3 protein is CASSEQGHNQPQHF. CDR3 coding DNA: TGTGCCAGCAGTGAACAGGGGCACAATCAGCCCCAGCATTTT. The gene calls are TRBV6-1 and TRBJ1-5, with a tentative D call TRBD1 (6 bases). The CDR3 contains 14 residues. The V end was cut by 2 bases, the J end by 3 bases, with 8 bases between. Germline V gene sequence: CDR1 MNHNS, CDR2 SASEGT.

This chain joins TRBV7-3 and TRBJ2-7; TRBD1 matches 8 bases. J lost 6 bases, V lost 5 bases, and 9 bases had no gene match. This CDR3 is 14 amino acids long. The germline CDR1 and CDR2 sequences are SGHTA and FQGTGA. CDR3 DNA sequence: TGTGCCAGCAGCCCCACAGGGGGTCCGGTCGAGCAGTACTTC. Encoded protein: CASSPTGGPVEQYF.

The rearrangement links TRBV5-1 to TRBJ2-7, with TRBD1 matching over 8 bases. Losses at the gene ends were 0 bases for V and 2 bases for J; bases not matched to a gene: 4. This CDR3 is built from 15 residues. The germline CDR1 and CDR2 sequences are SGHRS and YFSETQ. In nucleotides, the CDR3 is TGCGCCAGCAGCTTGGTGGCAGGGGGCGCCTACGAGCAGTACTTC. Protein: CASSLVAGGAYEQYF. The variable domain in full, with the rest retrieved from reference TRBV5-1 and TRBJ2-7, is KAGVTQTPRYLIKTRGQQVTLSCSPISGHRSVSWYQQTPGQGLQFLFEYFSETQRNKGNFPGRFSGRQFSNSRSEMNVSTLELGDSALYLCASSLVAGGAYEQYFGPGTRLTVT.

V and J are TRBV10-1 and TRBJ1-2, with no clear D. Trimming pared 3 bases from V and 5 bases from J, leaving 10 bases between. The length of the CDR3 is 13 residues. Germline V gene lookup returns CDR1 WNHNN and CDR2 SYGVQD (reference sequence). The CDR3 reads CASSESGDYGYTF. The DNA for the CDR3 is TGCGCCAGCAGTGAAAGCGGGGATTATGGCTACACCTTC.

The V call is TRBV5-5, the J call TRBJ2-3; 7 nucleotides align to TRBD1. V shed 4 bases, J shed 6 bases, and the junction held 8 bases outside the gene matches. CDR3 size: 14 residues. The germline gives CDR1 SGHKS, CDR2 YYEKEE (reference sequence). CDR3 amino acids: CASSTRTGIDTQYF. The CDR3 DNA follows: TGTGCCAGCAGCACCCGGACAGGCATTGATACGCAGTATTTT.

This clone was counted only a few times. The chain is built from TRBV10-3 and TRBJ2-1, with 8 bases matching TRBD1. CDR1 and CDR2 (germline): ENHRY, SYGVKD. The CDR3 has 15 amino acids. V was clipped by 5 bases and J by 5 bases; unmatched bases: 8. The DNA of the CDR3 is TGTGCCATCAGTTTAACCGGGACAGGTGACAATGAGCAGTTCTTC. It translates to CAISLTGTGDNEQFF.

This chain connects TRBV7-2 to TRBJ2-3; D perhaps matches TRBD2 (6 bases). V was pared by 1 base and J by 4 bases, with 9 bases between. The CDR3 sequence is 14 residues long. Looked up from germline, CDR1 is SGHTA and CDR2 is FQGNSA. The CDR3 here is CASSLVGGADTQYF. For the CDR3, the DNA is TGTGCCAGCAGCTTAGTAGGCGGGGCAGATACGCAGTATTTT.

The genes are TRBV7-6 and TRBJ2-1, with D perhaps TRBD2 (5 bases). Germline-derived CDR1 and CDR2 are SGHVS and FNYEAQ. The CDR3 loop spans 15 amino acids. Trimming shortened V by 4 bases and J by 3 bases, and 13 bases separated the two germline ends. CDR3 amino acids: CASSWAEALYNEQFF. DNA of the CDR3: TGTGCCAGCAGCTGGGCGGAGGCGCTCTACAATGAGCAGTTCTTC.